A single TCR beta chain is shown here with its context. The data were taken from a study of shared clonotypes between healthy human individuals. Sorted-subset replicate PCRs used about 0.2 ug DNA, roughly 28,000 T cell genomes. The repertoire was sequenced with immunoSEQ multiplex PCR; TCRdb's copy has only in-frame clones and lacks some. The repertoire includes millions of clones, 93% of them detected once, and around 0.4% sits in the top ten. The receptor's source is a man aged 18 to 29 in good health. Some clones in this sample may be carry-over from other donors' samples. Material for sequencing was naive CD4+ T cells from PBMCs. The subset is: CD45RA+ positively selected.

The chain's CDR3 is CASSFLTGVQPQHF. The DNA for the CDR3 is TGTGCCAGCAGTTTCTTGACAGGGGTTCAGCCCCAGCATTTT. The chain carries TRBV28 and TRBJ1-5; 8 nucleotides line up with TRBD1. Germline CDR1 MDHEN, CDR2 SYDVKM. Germline trimming cut 3 bases from V and 6 bases from J; bases unmatched to any gene: 4. The CDR3 is 14 amino acids.